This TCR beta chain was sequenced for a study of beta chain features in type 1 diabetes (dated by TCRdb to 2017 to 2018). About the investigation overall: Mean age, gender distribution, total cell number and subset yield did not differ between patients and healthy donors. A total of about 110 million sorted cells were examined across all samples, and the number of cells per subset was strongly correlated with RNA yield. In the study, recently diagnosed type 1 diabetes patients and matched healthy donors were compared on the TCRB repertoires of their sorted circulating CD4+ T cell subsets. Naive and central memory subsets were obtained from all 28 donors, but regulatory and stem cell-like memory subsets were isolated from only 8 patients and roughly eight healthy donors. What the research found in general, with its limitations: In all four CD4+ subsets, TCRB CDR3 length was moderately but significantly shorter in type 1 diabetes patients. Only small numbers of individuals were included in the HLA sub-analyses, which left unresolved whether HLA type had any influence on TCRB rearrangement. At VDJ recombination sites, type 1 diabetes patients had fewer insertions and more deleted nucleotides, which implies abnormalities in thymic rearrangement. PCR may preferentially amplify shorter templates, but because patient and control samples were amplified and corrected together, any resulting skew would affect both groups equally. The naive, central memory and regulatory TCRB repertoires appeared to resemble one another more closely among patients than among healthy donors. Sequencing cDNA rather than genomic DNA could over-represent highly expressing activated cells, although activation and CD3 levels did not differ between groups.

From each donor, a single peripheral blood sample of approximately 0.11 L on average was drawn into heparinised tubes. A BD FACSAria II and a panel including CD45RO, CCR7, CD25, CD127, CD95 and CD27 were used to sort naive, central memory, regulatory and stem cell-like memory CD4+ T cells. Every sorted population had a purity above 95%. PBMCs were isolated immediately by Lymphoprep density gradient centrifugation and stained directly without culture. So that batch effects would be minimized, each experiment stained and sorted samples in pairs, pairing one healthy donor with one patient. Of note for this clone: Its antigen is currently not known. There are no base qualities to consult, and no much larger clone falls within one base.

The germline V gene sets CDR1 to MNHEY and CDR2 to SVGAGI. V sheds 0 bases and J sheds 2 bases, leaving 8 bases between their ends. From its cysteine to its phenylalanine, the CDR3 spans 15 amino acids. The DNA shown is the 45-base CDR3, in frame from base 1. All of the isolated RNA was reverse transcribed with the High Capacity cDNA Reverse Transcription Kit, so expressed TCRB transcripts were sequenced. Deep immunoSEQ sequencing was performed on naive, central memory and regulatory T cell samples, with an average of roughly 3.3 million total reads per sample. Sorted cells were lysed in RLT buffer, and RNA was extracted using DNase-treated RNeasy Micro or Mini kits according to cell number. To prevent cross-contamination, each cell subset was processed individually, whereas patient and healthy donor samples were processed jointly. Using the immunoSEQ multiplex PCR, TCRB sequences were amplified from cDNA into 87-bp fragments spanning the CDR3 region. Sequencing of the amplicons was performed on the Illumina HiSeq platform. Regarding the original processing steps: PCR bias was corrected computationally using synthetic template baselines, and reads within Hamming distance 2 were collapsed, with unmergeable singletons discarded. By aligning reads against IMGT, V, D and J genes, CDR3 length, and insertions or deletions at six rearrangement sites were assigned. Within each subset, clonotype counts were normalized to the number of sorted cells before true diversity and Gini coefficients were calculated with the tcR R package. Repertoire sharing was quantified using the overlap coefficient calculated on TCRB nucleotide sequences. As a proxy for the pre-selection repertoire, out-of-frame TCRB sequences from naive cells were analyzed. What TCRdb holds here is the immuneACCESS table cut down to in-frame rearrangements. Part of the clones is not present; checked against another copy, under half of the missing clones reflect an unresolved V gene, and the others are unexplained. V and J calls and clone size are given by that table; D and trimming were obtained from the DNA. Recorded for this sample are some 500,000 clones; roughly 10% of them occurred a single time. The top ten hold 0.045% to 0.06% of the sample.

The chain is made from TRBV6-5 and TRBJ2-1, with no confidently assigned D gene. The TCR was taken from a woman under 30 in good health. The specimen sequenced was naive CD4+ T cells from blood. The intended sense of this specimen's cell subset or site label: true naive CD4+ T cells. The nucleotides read TGTGCCAGCAGTTACTCGAGAGTAGCCTACAATGAGCAGTTCTTC. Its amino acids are CASSYSRVAYNEQFF.